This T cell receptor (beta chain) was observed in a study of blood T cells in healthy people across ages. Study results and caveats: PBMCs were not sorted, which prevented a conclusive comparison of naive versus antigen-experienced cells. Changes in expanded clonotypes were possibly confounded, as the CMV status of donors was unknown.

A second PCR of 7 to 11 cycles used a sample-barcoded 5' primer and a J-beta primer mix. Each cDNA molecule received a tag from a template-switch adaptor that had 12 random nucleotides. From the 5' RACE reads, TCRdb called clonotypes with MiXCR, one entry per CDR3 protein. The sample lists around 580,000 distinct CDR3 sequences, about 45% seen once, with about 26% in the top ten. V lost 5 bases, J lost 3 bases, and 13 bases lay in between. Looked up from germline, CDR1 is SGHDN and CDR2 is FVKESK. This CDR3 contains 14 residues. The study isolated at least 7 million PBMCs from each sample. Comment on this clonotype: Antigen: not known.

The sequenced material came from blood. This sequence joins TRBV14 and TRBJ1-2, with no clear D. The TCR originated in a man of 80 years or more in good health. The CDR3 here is CASSNLGSHYGYTF. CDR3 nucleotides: TGTGCCAGCAGCAATCTCGGCAGTCACTATGGCTACACCTTC.